This T cell receptor beta chain was profiled in a study of metastatic and nonmetastatic thyroid tumors. The overall study: Malignant and benign thyroid patients had repertoires compared in peripheral blood and tumor or nodule tissue.

In its sample, this clone was seen many times. MiXCR re-clonotyped the PCR reads for TCRdb. The sample contains about 9,300 clones, under 30% of which appear only once. Not a single patient had been given any form of treatment at any point before undergoing thyroid surgery. The receptor was isolated from a female donor with papillary thyroid cancer or a benign thyroid nodule (not recorded which). Some clones in this sample may be carry-over from other donors' samples. Sequenced material: tumor tissue.

The CDR3 protein is CASSLSALDTQYF. CDR3 nucleotides: TGTGCCAGCAGCTTGTCCGCGTTGGATACGCAGTATTTT. This sequence joins TRBV7-3 and TRBJ2-3; D not resolved. CDR3 length: 13 residues. In germline, CDR1 is SGHTA, CDR2 FQGTGA. Trimming took 3 bases from V and 6 from J, leaving 10 bases between them.